This TCR beta chain was captured by sequencing in a study of CD8 T cells in ankylosing spondylitis. Each CDR3 protein gets one entry after TCRdb re-called the 5' RACE reads with MiXCR. The profile covers approximately 220,000 distinct CDR3 sequences, with 8% to 11% appearing a single time and about a fifth taken by the ten largest. Per the germline V gene, CDR1 is MNHNS and CDR2 is SASEGT. After removal of 7 bases from V and 4 bases from J, the junction contained 17 bases not matched to a gene. The CDR3 totals 17 residues. The sequenced sample was blood, either unsorted or a sorted T cell fraction (not recorded which). The chain is built from TRBV6-1 and TRBJ1-1; 8 bases are shared with TRBD1. The TCR comes from a male donor with ankylosing spondylitis or in good health (not recorded which). In DNA form, the CDR3 reads TGTGCCAGCACCAAAAACCCGGCCAGGGGGCGTAGCACTGAAGCTTTCTTT. Amino acid sequence: CASTKNPARGRSTEAFF.